The entry below gives a single T cell receptor (beta chain) sequence along with its context. The method was immunoSEQ multiplex PCR; TCRdb's version includes in-frame clones alone and lacks a portion of them. In the table there are roughly 180,000 clones, approximately 86% of which are singletons. This specimen belongs to a study of blood T cell repertoires in COVID-19. Germline loops: CDR1 SGHAT, CDR2 FQNNGV. The CDR3 extends over 15 amino acids. Trimming at V came to 5 bases and at J to 1 base, leaving 5 bases not matched to a gene. The chain couples TRBV11-2 to TRBJ2-1; 7 positions agree with TRBD1. This receptor was obtained from a woman aged 25 to 39 with active or convalescent COVID-19. The sample taken for sequencing was peripheral blood. CDR3 loop: CASSHQTGSYNEQFF. The CDR3 nucleotides read TGTGCCAGCAGCCATCAGACAGGGTCCTACAATGAGCAGTTCTTC.